The 9 T cell receptor beta chains below come from one sample, sequenced in a study of T cell repertoires in cytomegalovirus infection. TCRdb ran MiXCR on the reads and lists one entry per CDR3 protein. The data show around 450,000 distinct CDR3 sequences, with approximately 10% seen just once and roughly 10% held by the top ten. The specimen was PBMCs. Receptors originate from a human donor in good health (CMV status not recorded). Some clones in this sample may be carry-over from other donors' samples.

This clonotype was observed a few times. The chain is built from TRBV20-1 and TRBJ1-1, with a weak D call TRBD1 (6 bases). CDR1 is DFQATT, CDR2 SNEGSKA, per germline (reference sequence). Trimming removed 6 bases at V and 6 bases at J, with 11 bases between. This CDR3 contains 11 residues. The DNA of the CDR3 is TGCAGTGCCAAGGGGGATTCTGAAGCTTTCTTT. It specifies CSAKGDSEAFF.

The table lists this clonotype with many counts. The J gene is TRBJ1-1, the V gene TRBV30; the D is unclear. Germline CDR1 and CDR2: GTSNPN and SVGIG (reference sequence). CDR3 length: 11 amino acids. V lost 6 bases, J lost 1 base, and 6 bases lay in between. CDR3 in amino acids: CACTKNTEAFF. The CDR3 DNA is TGTGCCTGCACAAAGAACACTGAAGCTTTCTTT.

Many counts were recorded for this clonotype. The CDR3 reads CASSQDPGLAGPWEQFF. DNA of the CDR3: TGTGCCAGCAGCCAAGATCCCGGACTAGCGGGTCCTTGGGAGCAGTTCTTC. The chain combines TRBV14 with TRBJ2-1; 11 bases match TRBD2. The V gene's germline CDR1 is SGHDN and CDR2 FVKESK. V shed 0 bases, J shed 10 bases, and the junction held 11 bases outside the gene matches. There are 17 residues in the CDR3.

There are many counts of this clonotype. This sequence joins TRBV5-1 and TRBJ2-2; no firm D call. This CDR3 is built from 15 residues. V shed 2 bases and J shed 7 bases, with 15 bases lying between them. The germline gives CDR1 SGHRS, CDR2 YFSETQ. The CDR3 sequence is CASSFPGPQGGELFF. CDR3 nucleotide sequence: TGCGCCAGCAGCTTCCCCGGGCCCCAAGGCGGGGAGCTGTTTTTT.

This clonotype was counted ten times or more. The rearrangement joins TRBV2 to TRBJ1-1, with a tentative D call TRBD1 (5 bases). V lost 4 bases to trimming and J lost 6 bases, with 12 bases between them. In germline, CDR1 is SNHLY, CDR2 FYNNEI. The CDR3 is 13 amino acids. CDR3 sequence reads: CASSGEGISEAFF. For the CDR3, the DNA is TGTGCCAGCAGTGGCGAGGGGATATCTGAAGCTTTCTTT.

V usage is TRBV2 and J usage is TRBJ2-4, with TRBD1 as a possible D gene (6 bases). Germline CDR1 SNHLY, CDR2 FYNNEI. V lost 6 bases, J lost 0 bases, and 12 bases lay in between. This CDR3 has 15 amino acids. The CDR3 nucleotides read TGTGCCAGCAGAGACAGGCTCCTAGCCAAAAACATTCAGTACTTC. As protein: CASRDRLLAKNIQYF.

There are a few counts of this clonotype. V usage is TRBV5-4 and J usage is TRBJ1-6, with D possibly TRBD1 on 6 matching bases. Germline V gene data show CDR1 as SGHNT and CDR2 as YYREEE (reference sequence). Trimming took 4 bases from V and 10 from J, leaving 27 bases between them. The CDR3 covers 18 residues. CDR3 in amino acids: CASSPQGPLAGWESPLHF. DNA of the CDR3: TGTGCCAGCAGCCCTCAGGGGCCCCTGGCAGGGTGGGAATCACCCCTCCACTTT.

This clonotype has at least ten counts. This rearrangement joins TRBV12-3 or TRBV12-4 to TRBJ2-7, with a weak D call TRBD1 (5 bases). The CDR3 contains 14 residues. V lost 6 bases, J lost 3 bases, and 15 bases lay in between. The CDR3 loop is CASRSRDQDYEQYF. The CDR3 nucleotides read TGTGCCAGCAGGTCCAGGGATCAGGACTACGAGCAGTACTTC.

The V call is TRBV7-9, the J call TRBJ1-5; possibly TRBD1 for D (6 bases). The V and J ends lost 4 bases and 2 bases respectively, with 12 bases between them. CDR1 SEHNR and CDR2 FQNEAQ come from the germline V gene (reference sequence). The CDR3 consists of 15 residues. This chain's CDR3 is CASSSQGFGNQPQHF. The CDR3 DNA reads TGTGCCAGCAGCTCACAGGGCTTTGGCAATCAGCCCCAGCATTTT.